This record covers a single T cell receptor beta chain. Germline values: CDR1 LGHNA, CDR2 YSLEER. The CDR3 loop spans 16 amino acids. Trimming removed 0 bases from V and 0 bases from J, with 8 bases in between. This sample is drawn from a study of blood T cell repertoires in COVID-19. Study at large: Whether acute or convalescent, the COVID-19 samples came from the United States, Italy and Spain. T cells, B-cell-depleted T cells, or PBMCs provided the cDNA or gDNA that served as material.

Study processing details: Nucleated cell number was recorded as an estimate derived from reference gene primer amplification. Clones were sequenced by immunoSEQ multiplex PCR, and TCRdb holds only the in-frame ones, with some missing. V, J and clone size derive from that table, while D and trimming were established from the DNA sequence. The table includes about 76,000 clones, around 90% detected once. The clonotype originates from a human donor in a cohort sampled during active COVID-19. Material: peripheral blood. The rearrangement links TRBV4-3 to TRBJ2-2; D gene uncertain. The CDR3 DNA is TGCGCCAGCAGCCAAGATTTAACAACGAACACCGGGGAGCTGTTTTTT. Translating gives CASSQDLTTNTGELFF.